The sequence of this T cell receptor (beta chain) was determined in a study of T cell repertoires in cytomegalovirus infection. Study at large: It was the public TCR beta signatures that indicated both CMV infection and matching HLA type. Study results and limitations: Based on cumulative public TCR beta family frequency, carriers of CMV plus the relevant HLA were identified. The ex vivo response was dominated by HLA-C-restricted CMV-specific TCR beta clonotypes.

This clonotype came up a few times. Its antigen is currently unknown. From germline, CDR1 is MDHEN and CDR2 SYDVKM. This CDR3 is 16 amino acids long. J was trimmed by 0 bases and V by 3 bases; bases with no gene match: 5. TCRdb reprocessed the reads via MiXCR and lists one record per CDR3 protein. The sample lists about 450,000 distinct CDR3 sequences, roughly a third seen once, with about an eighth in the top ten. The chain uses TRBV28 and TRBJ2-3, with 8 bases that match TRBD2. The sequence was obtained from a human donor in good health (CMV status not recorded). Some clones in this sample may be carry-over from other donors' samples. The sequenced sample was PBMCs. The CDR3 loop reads CASSLARGGSTDTQYF. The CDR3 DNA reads TGTGCCAGCAGTTTGGCACGGGGGGGTAGCACAGATACGCAGTATTTT.